The 16 T cell receptor beta chains given below trace back to one sample, sequenced in a study of T cell repertoires in cytomegalovirus infection. Their antigens remain unidentified. TCRdb itself ran the reads through MiXCR, one entry per CDR3 protein. Among 900,000 to 950,000 distinct CDR3 sequences, about 33% were seen once, and the ten largest hold about an eighth. Sequenced material: cultured CD8+ T cells from PBMCs, taken from culture after CMV antigen stimulation. These TCRs come from a human donor in good health (CMV status not recorded). Some clones in this sample may be carry-over from other donors' samples.

The rearrangement joins TRBV7-6 to TRBJ2-5, with TRBD1 as a possible D gene (5 bases). V gave up 5 bases and J gave up 4 bases, with 17 bases separating them. The CDR3 is 15 amino acids. Germline V gene data show CDR1 as SGHVS and CDR2 as FNYEAQ. The CDR3: CASSPGFRQIETQYF. CDR3 nucleotide sequence: TGTGCCAGCAGCCCAGGTTTCCGACAGATAGAGACCCAGTACTTC.

This clonotype was found a few times. The gene calls are TRBV27 and TRBJ2-5; 11 positions match TRBD2. The V gene end was trimmed by 5 bases and the J gene end by 2 bases; junction bases not matched to a gene: 7. The CDR3 runs to 16 residues. CDR1 is MNHEY, CDR2 SMNVEV, per germline (reference sequence). CDR3 sequence: CASSHTTSGAQETQYF. The CDR3 DNA sequence: TGTGCCAGCAGTCACACGACTAGCGGGGCGCAAGAGACCCAGTACTTC.

This clonotype was seen a few times. The rearrangement links TRBV29-1 to TRBJ2-1; possibly TRBD2 for D (6 bases). The CDR3 consists of 12 residues. Germline assignment: CDR1 SQVTM and CDR2 ANQGSEA. The V gene lost 1 base and the J gene lost 7 bases, with 8 bases spanning the gap. CDR3 in amino acids: CSVEGRGNEQFF. DNA of the CDR3: TGCAGCGTTGAAGGCCGGGGGAATGAGCAGTTCTTC.

The V and J genes are TRBV4-1 and TRBJ1-2; TRBD1 agrees at 8 bases. CDR1 is MGHRA and CDR2 is YSYEKL in the germline V gene. The CDR3 is 19 amino acids. J gave up 2 bases and V 0 bases, and 14 bases lay outside the gene matches. The CDR3 is CASSQEGGQGAFSNYGYTF. The CDR3 coding sequence is TGCGCCAGCAGCCAAGAAGGAGGGCAGGGGGCTTTTTCGAACTATGGCTACACCTTC.

This clonotype was recorded a few times. The chain joins TRBV20-1 to TRBJ1-4; TRBD1 aligns across 7 bases. The germline gives CDR1 DFQATT, CDR2 SNEGSKA (reference sequence). The trim removed 2 bases at V and 6 bases at J, leaving 18 bases unmatched. The CDR3 runs to 18 residues. The CDR3, as DNA: TGCAGTGCTAGAAGGCCTTCCGATACAGGGGTGTTTTATGAAAAACTGTTTTTT. Its protein product is CSARRPSDTGVFYEKLFF.

V usage is TRBV5-4 and J usage is TRBJ2-5; possibly TRBD1 for D (5 bases). Trimming cost V 0 bases and J 4 bases, with 7 bases left between them. CDR1 is SGHNT and CDR2 is YYREEE in the germline V gene (reference sequence). CDR3 length: 13 amino acids. In DNA, the CDR3 is TGTGCCAGCAGCTTGGAGGGGCCAGAGACCCAGTACTTC. Translating gives CASSLEGPETQYF.

CDR3 loop: CASSLNFGDTEAFF. The CDR3 DNA sequence: TGTGCCAGCAGTTTGAATTTTGGGGACACTGAAGCTTTCTTT. The V call is TRBV27, the J call TRBJ1-1; D gene ambiguous. In germline, CDR1 is MNHEY, CDR2 SMNVEV (reference sequence). The CDR3 is made up of 14 amino acids. V gave up 3 bases and J gave up 3 bases, with 11 bases separating them.

This clonotype was observed a handful of times. The V and J genes are TRBV9 and TRBJ2-1; 8 nucleotides match TRBD1. V lost 3 bases, J lost 4 bases, and 6 bases stayed unmatched. Germline CDR1 reads SGDLS; CDR2 reads YYNGEE. The CDR3 has 15 amino acids. The CDR3 sequence is CASSAAGGAYNEQFF. The DNA for the CDR3 is TGTGCCAGCAGCGCCGCAGGGGGCGCTTACAATGAGCAGTTCTTC.

A single count supports this clonotype. The V call is TRBV29-1, the J call TRBJ2-3; tentative D call: TRBD2 (6 bases). From germline, CDR1 is SQVTM and CDR2 ANQGSEA. Trimming cost V 2 bases and J 0 bases, with 9 bases left between them. This CDR3 has 14 residues. CDR3 residues: CSVEPGVSTDTQYF. DNA of the CDR3: TGCAGCGTTGAACCGGGGGTCAGCACAGATACGCAGTATTTT.

Note on this clonotype: Lacking the conserved final phenylalanine or tryptophan, this CDR3 likely reflects a read error. The chain recombines TRBV29-1 with TRBJ1-1; tentatively, D is TRBD1 (5 bases). Germline values: CDR1 SQVTM, CDR2 ANQGSEA. This CDR3 comprises 12 residues. V was clipped by 1 base and J by 5 bases, with 8 bases between them. The DNA for the CDR3 is TGCAGCGTTGAAGCAGGGCGAACTGAAGCTTTCATT. Protein: CSVEAGRTEAFI.

In this sample, this clonotype turned up a few times. The CDR3 region is CASSYTHRGRTEAFF. The DNA for the CDR3 is TGTGCCAGCAGTTATACCCACAGGGGGAGGACTGAAGCTTTCTTT. The chain recombines TRBV6-2 or TRBV6-3 with TRBJ1-1, with 8 bases identical to TRBD1. The CDR3 length is 15 residues. The trim removed 3 bases at V and 5 bases at J, leaving 8 bases unmatched. Germline assignment: CDR1 MNHEY and CDR2 SVGEGT.

With respect to this clonotype: The junction and the germline gene differ at one end; a read error may be behind it. The chain is built from TRBV6-6 and TRBJ1-2; 7 positions agree with TRBD1. Per the germline V gene, CDR1 is MNHNY and CDR2 is SVGAGI (reference sequence). This CDR3 region has 14 residues. The CDR3 coding sequence is TGTGCCAGCAGTAGGGGACAGCCCCCCTATGACTACACCTTC. It is translated as CASSRGQPPYDYTF.

This clonotype has a count of ten or more. V and J are TRBV27 and TRBJ2-3, with TRBD2 as a possible D gene (6 bases). Germline V gives CDR1 MNHEY, CDR2 SMNVEV (reference sequence). Trimming pared 1 base from V and 2 bases from J, leaving 10 bases between. CDR3 length: 15 amino acids. DNA for the CDR3: TGTGCCAGCAGTTTATGGGACTCACACACAGATACGCAGTATTTT. Translation: CASSLWDSHTDTQYF.

This clonotype came up a few times. The chain links TRBV27 to TRBJ1-4; 7 nucleotides agree with TRBD1. Germline trimming cut 2 bases from V and 5 bases from J; bases unmatched to any gene: 2. The CDR3 spans 14 residues. Germline CDR1 MNHEY, CDR2 SMNVEV (reference sequence). CDR3 bases: TGTGCCAGCAGTTTAGTGGACAGGAATGAAAAACTGTTTTTT. Translation: CASSLVDRNEKLFF.

The rearrangement uses TRBV6-1 and TRBJ2-7; 12 positions match TRBD1. From germline, CDR1 is MNHNS and CDR2 SASEGT. This CDR3 contains 16 residues. J lost 3 bases, V lost 7 bases, and 10 bases had no gene match. The CDR3 here is CASNLYRDRGLYEQYV. CDR3 in DNA: TGTGCCAGCAACCTTTATAGGGACAGGGGGCTCTACGAGCAGTACGTC.

The chain joins TRBV15 to TRBJ1-2; 9 positions match TRBD1. Germline trimming cut 9 bases from V and 7 bases from J; bases unmatched to any gene: 3. The CDR3 is 11 residues long. CDR1 is LNHNV, CDR2 YYDKDF, per germline (reference sequence). The CDR3 reads CATLDRGGYTF. The CDR3 DNA is TGTGCCACTTTGGACAGGGGTGGCTACACCTTC. The variable domain in full, completed from reference TRBV15 and TRBJ1-2, reads DAMVIQNPRYQVTQFGKPVTLSCSQTLNHNVMYWYQQKSSQAPKLLFHYYDKDFNNEADTPDNFQSRRPNTSFCFLDIRSPGLGDTAMYLCATLDRGGYTFGSGTRLTVV.